One and the same sample provided the 15 T cell receptor beta chains below, sequenced in a study. MiXCR, applied by TCRdb to the RT-PCR reads, yields one record per CDR3 protein. Counted here are hundreds of thousands of distinct CDR3 sequences, 12% to 15% occurring once; the ten biggest clones make up 3.6%. The sample was memory CD4+ T cells from blood. Source of these receptors: a female donor in good health, serving as a healthy control.

The chain has TRBV7-9 and TRBJ2-1, with D unresolved. The CDR3 covers 10 residues. Germline-derived CDR1 and CDR2 are SEHNR and FQNEAQ (reference sequence). Trimming shortened V by 3 bases and J by 10 bases, and 4 bases separated the two germline ends. The CDR3 here is CASSFREQFF. DNA for the CDR3: TGTGCCAGCAGCTTCCGGGAGCAGTTCTTC. Complete variable domain (other parts from reference TRBV7-9 and TRBJ2-1): DTGVSQNPRHKITKRGQNVTFRCDPISEHNRLYWYRQTLGQGPEFLTYFQNEAQLEKSRLLSDRFSAERPKGSFSTLEIQRTEQGDSAMYLCASSFREQFFGPGTRLTVL.

In its sample, this clonotype was seen many times. The chain links TRBV20-1 to TRBJ2-5; D is undetermined. Trimming took off 8 bases at V and 2 bases at J, with 15 bases between the two ends. Germline CDR1 and CDR2: DFQATT and SNEGSKA (reference sequence). The CDR3 runs to 13 residues. The chain's CDR3 is CSPLLRGQETQYF. For the CDR3, the DNA is TGCAGTCCCCTTCTCCGCGGTCAAGAGACCCAGTACTTC.

The table lists this clonotype with many counts. The V gene is TRBV7-3, the J gene TRBJ1-2; D is possibly TRBD1 (5 bases). CDR1 is SGHTA, CDR2 FQGTGA, per germline. There are 14 residues in the CDR3. Trimming pared 3 bases from V and 7 bases from J, leaving 15 bases between. The CDR3 is CASSLPGEGSGYTF. The CDR3 bases are TGTGCCAGCAGCTTGCCGGGGGAAGGGTCTGGCTACACCTTC.

The rearrangement links TRBV6-6 to TRBJ2-3; 8 nucleotides match TRBD2. This CDR3 comprises 17 residues. The germline CDR1 and CDR2 sequences are MNHNY and SVGAGI (reference sequence). Trimming took 2 bases from V and 4 from J; bases not matched to a gene: 11. The CDR3 region is CASSYVRGSGNPDTQYF. Here the CDR3 DNA reads TGTGCCAGCAGTTACGTTCGGGGTAGCGGGAATCCAGATACGCAGTATTTT.

Many counts were recorded for this clonotype. The J gene is TRBJ1-2, the V gene TRBV10-3; 9 nucleotides agree with TRBD1. From germline, CDR1 is ENHRY and CDR2 SYGVKD. V dropped 6 bases and J dropped 1; count of bases not matched to a gene: 9. The CDR3 is 16 amino acids. The CDR3 protein is CAIRPTGGNNNYGYTF. The CDR3 coding sequence is TGTGCCATCAGACCCACAGGGGGCAATAATAACTATGGCTACACCTTC.

Many counts were recorded for this clonotype. This sequence joins TRBV29-1 and TRBJ1-3; D unresolved. CDR1 is SQVTM and CDR2 is ANQGSEA in the germline V gene. There are 14 residues in the CDR3. Between the trimmed V and J ends, which lost 0 bases and 0 bases, there was a span of 6 bases. The CDR3 bases are TGCAGCGTTGAAGACTCCTTCTCTGGAAACACCATATATTTT. Protein: CSVEDSFSGNTIYF. Drawing the rest from reference TRBV29-1 and TRBJ1-3, the complete variable domain is SAVISQKPSRDICQRGTSLTIQCQVDSQVTMMFWYRQQPGQSLTLIATANQGSEATYESGFVIDKFPISRPNLTFSTLTVSNMSPEDSSIYLCSVEDSFSGNTIYFGEGSWLTVV.

This clonotype was seen only once. The V call is TRBV30, the J call TRBJ1-6, with D perhaps matching TRBD1 (5 bases). Trimming took off 1 base at V and 10 bases at J, with 14 bases between the two ends. Germline-derived CDR1 and CDR2 are GTSNPN and SVGIG (reference sequence). The CDR3 is made up of 14 amino acids. CDR3 in DNA: TGTGCCTGGAGTGGGTTTCAGGGAGGGTCACCCCTCCACTTT. It codes for CAWSGFQGGSPLHF.

This clonotype has a count of ten or more. V usage is TRBV4-2 and J usage is TRBJ2-5, with D perhaps being TRBD1 or TRBD2 (6 bases each). Germline V gene sequence: CDR1 LGHNA, CDR2 YNFKEQ. V was clipped by 1 base and J by 2 bases, with 14 bases between them. This CDR3 has 16 amino acids. This CDR3 reads CASSQAGAEGQETQYF. CDR3 DNA sequence: TGTGCCAGCAGCCAAGCAGGGGCGGAGGGGCAAGAGACCCAGTACTTC.

This chain links TRBV6-5 with TRBJ1-2; D is unresolved. Trimming shortened V by 0 bases and J by 8 bases, and 10 bases separated the two germline ends. In germline, CDR1 is MNHEY, CDR2 SVGAGI. The length of the CDR3 is 13 residues. The CDR3 protein is CASSYSNFNGYTF. The CDR3 nucleotides read TGTGCCAGCAGTTACTCGAATTTTAACGGCTACACCTTC.

V is TRBV7-9 and J is TRBJ1-6; no clear D gene. The V end lost 5 bases, the J end lost 6 bases, and 11 bases lay between the germline ends. The CDR3 loop spans 14 amino acids. Looked up from germline, CDR1 is SEHNR and CDR2 is FQNEAQ (reference sequence). The CDR3 DNA follows: TGTGCCAGCAGCCGATACGACCCTAATTCACCCCTCCACTTT. It yields the protein CASSRYDPNSPLHF.

This clonotype was seen a few times. V and J are TRBV20-1 and TRBJ2-3; 8 bases are shared with TRBD2. After removal of 3 bases from V and 5 bases from J, the junction contained 10 bases not matched to a gene. CDR1 DFQATT and CDR2 SNEGSKA come from the germline V gene (reference sequence). CDR3 length: 15 residues. The CDR3 bases are TGCAGTGCTAGTTCCGGGACTAGTGTGGAAGATACGCAGTATTTT. Translated, it gives CSASSGTSVEDTQYF.

The chain employs TRBV6-5 and TRBJ1-1; D not resolved. Germline assignment: CDR1 MNHEY and CDR2 SVGAGI. This CDR3 is 14 amino acids long. Trimming cost V 2 bases and J 1 base, with 8 bases left between them. CDR3 amino acids: CASSYGQSNTEAFF. DNA for the CDR3: TGTGCCAGCAGTTACGGGCAGTCGAACACTGAAGCTTTCTTT.

The chain carries TRBV27 and TRBJ1-1; 7 nucleotides line up with TRBD1. From germline, CDR1 is MNHEY and CDR2 SMNVEV (reference sequence). The V and J ends lost 6 bases and 0 bases, in that order; junction bases with no gene match: 13. The CDR3 has 17 amino acids. The CDR3 is CASRISRGVLVNTEAFF. CDR3 nucleotide sequence: TGTGCCAGCAGGATATCCAGGGGGGTTCTCGTGAACACTGAAGCTTTCTTT.

The genes are TRBV5-1 and TRBJ2-7, with D possibly called TRBD1 or TRBD2 (5 bases each). The CDR3 is 15 residues long. V was shortened by 4 bases and J by 2 bases, with 16 bases between the two germline ends. Germline assignment: CDR1 SGHRS and CDR2 YFSETQ. The CDR3 region is CASSLLGTVTYEQYF. The CDR3 coding sequence is TGCGCCAGCAGCCTCCTTGGGACCGTGACCTACGAGCAGTACTTC.

This clonotype was recorded many times. The chain recombines TRBV4-3 with TRBJ1-3; TRBD1 is a possible D gene (6 bases). With 0 bases removed from V and 3 bases from J, the gap between germline ends came to 12 bases. There are 16 residues in the CDR3. CDR1 and CDR2 (germline): LGHNA, YSLEER. The CDR3 coding sequence is TGCGCCAGCAGCCAAGATCCGAACAGGGATGGAAACACCATATATTTT. Amino acid sequence: CASSQDPNRDGNTIYF.